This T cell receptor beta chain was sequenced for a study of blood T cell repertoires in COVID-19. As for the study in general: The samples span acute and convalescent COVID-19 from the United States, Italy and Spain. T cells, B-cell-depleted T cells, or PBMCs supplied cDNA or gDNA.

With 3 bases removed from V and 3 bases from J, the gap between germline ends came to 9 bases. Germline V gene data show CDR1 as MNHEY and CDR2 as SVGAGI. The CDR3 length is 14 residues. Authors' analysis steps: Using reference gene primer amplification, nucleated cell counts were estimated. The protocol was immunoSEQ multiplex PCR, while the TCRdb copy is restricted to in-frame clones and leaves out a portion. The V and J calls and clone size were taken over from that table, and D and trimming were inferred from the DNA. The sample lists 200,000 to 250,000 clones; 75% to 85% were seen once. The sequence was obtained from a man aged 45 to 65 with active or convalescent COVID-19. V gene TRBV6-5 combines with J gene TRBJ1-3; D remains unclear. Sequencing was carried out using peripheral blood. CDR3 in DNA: TGTGCCAGCAGTTATTCAAGGAGTGGAAACACCATATATTTT. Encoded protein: CASSYSRSGNTIYF.